This T cell receptor beta chain stems from a study of siplizumab effects on memory and regulatory T cells. Study outcomes and limitations: Relative to controls at 25% to 30%, mappable alloreactive CD4+ clones exhibited a mean Treg-derived proportion of approximately 70% with siplizumab. A minor fraction of alloreactive clones, and no more, mapped to unstimulated subsets. Naive T cells seemed more diverse than memory cells; they also seemed major alloresponse contributors.

TEMRA, effector memory, memory and naive subsets, all unstimulated, were sequenced in three donor pairs. Germline V gene sequence: CDR1 PRHDT, CDR2 FYEKMQ (reference sequence). This CDR3 has 15 residues. V was clipped by 6 bases and J by 7 bases; unmatched bases: 13. Using immunoSEQ multiplex PCR, the repertoire was profiled, and TCRdb retains in-frame clones only, with some absent. Of 70,000 to 100,000 clones in the sample, roughly 97% were seen once. Details on this clone: Its antigen is not identified.

This chain uses TRBV13 with TRBJ1-2, with TRBD1 matching over 8 bases. The origin of this receptor is a human donor in good health. Sample: naive CD4+ T cells sorted from blood. CDR3 in DNA: TGTGCCAGCAGTGACGTCCGGACAGGGACATCTGGCTACACCTTC. It yields the protein CASSDVRTGTSGYTF.